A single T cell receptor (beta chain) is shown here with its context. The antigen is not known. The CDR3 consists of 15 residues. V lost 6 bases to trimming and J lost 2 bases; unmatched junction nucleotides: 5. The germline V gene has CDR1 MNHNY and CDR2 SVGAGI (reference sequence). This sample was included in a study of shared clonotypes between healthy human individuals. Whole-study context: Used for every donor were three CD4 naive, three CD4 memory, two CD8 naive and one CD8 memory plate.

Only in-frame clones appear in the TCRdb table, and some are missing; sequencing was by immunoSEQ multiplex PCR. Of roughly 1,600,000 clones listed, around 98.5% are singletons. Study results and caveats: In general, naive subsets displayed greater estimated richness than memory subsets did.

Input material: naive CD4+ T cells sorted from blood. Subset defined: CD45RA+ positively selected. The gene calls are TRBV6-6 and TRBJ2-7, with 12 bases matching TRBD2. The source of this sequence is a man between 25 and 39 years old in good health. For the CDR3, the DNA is TGTGCCAGCAGCGCGACTAGCGGGGGACCCTACGAGCAGTACTTC. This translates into CASSATSGGPYEQYF.